The clone carrying this T cell receptor beta chain was seen a handful of times. On average, the one heparinised blood draw given by each donor was around 110 mL. The data are from a study of beta chain features in type 1 diabetes. Study context: All of the samples together had around 110,000,000 sorted cells examined.

Expressed TCRB transcripts were sequenced after all isolated RNA was converted to cDNA. Using immunoSEQ multiplex PCR, the repertoire was profiled, and TCRdb retains in-frame clones only, with some absent. Of hundreds of thousands of clones listed, roughly 13% were seen once; the top ten hold approximately 0.035%. The specimen sequenced was naive CD4+ T cells from blood. This TCR was recovered from a man aged 25-45 years in good health.

For the CDR3, the DNA is TGTGCCACCAGACAGGGGACGATATATACGCAGTATTTT. Encoded protein: CATRQGTIYTQYF. The chain combines TRBV2 with TRBJ2-3; 8 bases line up with TRBD1. The trim removed 10 bases at V and 7 bases at J, leaving 10 bases unmatched. Germline CDR1 SNHLY, CDR2 FYNNEI. The CDR3 spans 13 residues.